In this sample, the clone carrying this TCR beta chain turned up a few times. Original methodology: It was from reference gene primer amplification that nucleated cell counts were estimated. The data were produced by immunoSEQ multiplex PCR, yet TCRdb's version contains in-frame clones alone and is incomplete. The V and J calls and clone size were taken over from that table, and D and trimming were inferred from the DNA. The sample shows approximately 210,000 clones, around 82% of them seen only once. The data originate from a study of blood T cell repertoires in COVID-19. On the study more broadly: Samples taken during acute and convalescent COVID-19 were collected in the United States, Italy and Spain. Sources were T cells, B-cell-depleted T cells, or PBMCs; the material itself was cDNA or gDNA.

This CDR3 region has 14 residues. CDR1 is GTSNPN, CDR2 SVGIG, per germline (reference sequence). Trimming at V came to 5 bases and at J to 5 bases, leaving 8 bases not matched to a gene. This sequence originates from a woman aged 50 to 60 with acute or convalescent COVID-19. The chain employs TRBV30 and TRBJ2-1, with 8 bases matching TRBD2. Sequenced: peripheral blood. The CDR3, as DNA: TGTGCCTGGGGAAGCGGGAGTGGCCACAATGAGCAGTTCTTC. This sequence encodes CAWGSGSGHNEQFF.